Each of the 14 T cell receptor beta chains below was sequenced from the same sample in a study of patients and donors after allogeneic stem cell transplantation. TCRdb used MiXCR to reprocess the RT-PCR reads, holding one entry per CDR3 protein. The table lists about 160,000 distinct CDR3 sequences, over 30% of them singletons, with about 50% in the top ten. The sequencing sample was made of blood, either unsorted or a sorted T cell fraction (not recorded which). These receptors were collected from a human donor who was either an allogeneic HSCT recipient or a stem cell or donor lymphocyte infusion donor (not recorded which). It is not recorded whose cells these are; they may come from a transplant donor.

This rearrangement joins TRBV12-3 or TRBV12-4 to TRBJ1-1; D is unclear. The V end was cut by 4 bases, the J end by 3 bases, with 18 bases between. The CDR3 runs to 16 residues. CDR3 residues: CASSSHSRTPYTEAFF. Written as DNA, the CDR3 is TGTGCCAGCAGTTCCCATTCCCGAACACCCTACACTGAAGCTTTCTTT.

The genes are TRBV12-3 or TRBV12-4 and TRBJ2-3, with 7 bases aligning to TRBD2. This CDR3 has 17 amino acids. J was trimmed by 0 bases and V by 3 bases; bases with no gene match: 9. In DNA, the CDR3 is TGTGCCAGCAGTTTTATTGCTGGCGGGGGAAGCACAGATACGCAGTATTTT. As protein: CASSFIAGGGSTDTQYF.

The rearrangement uses TRBV10-3 and TRBJ2-1, with D possibly matching TRBD2 (6 bases). Germline values: CDR1 ENHRY, CDR2 SYGVKD. CDR3 length: 16 residues. V was shortened by 6 bases and J by 0 bases, with 15 bases between the two germline ends. DNA for the CDR3: TGTGCCATCAGCTTGGACTACCTTAGCTCCTACAATGAGCAGTTCTTC. Its protein product is CAISLDYLSSYNEQFF.

V usage is TRBV5-1 and J usage is TRBJ1-2, with a possible D match to TRBD1 (5 bases). From germline, CDR1 is SGHRS and CDR2 YFSETQ. CDR3 length equals 15 residues. The V gene lost 3 bases and the J gene lost 4 bases, with 16 bases spanning the gap. The DNA for the CDR3 is TGCGCCAGCAGCTCAGACTCAGGGTCGTTCTATGGCTACACCTTC. Translated, it gives CASSSDSGSFYGYTF.

V usage is TRBV12-3 or TRBV12-4 and J usage is TRBJ1-1; D is ambiguous. The CDR3 consists of 10 residues. V was pared by 9 bases and J by 8 bases, with 10 bases between. Here the CDR3 reads CARFTEEAFF. CDR3 bases: TGTGCCAGATTTACAGAGGAAGCTTTCTTT.

This clonotype showed up just a few times. This chain links TRBV6-5 with TRBJ2-5; no clear D. The CDR3 totals 13 residues. V was trimmed by 0 bases and J by 6 bases, leaving 8 bases between them. CDR1 is MNHEY and CDR2 is SVGAGI in the germline V gene. CDR3 coding DNA: TGTGCCAGCAGTTACTCGCCCTTAAAGACCCAGTACTTC. Its translation: CASSYSPLKTQYF.

The table lists this clonotype with a few counts. This chain uses TRBV20-1 with TRBJ1-5, with D perhaps TRBD1 (6 bases). V lost 6 bases, J lost 14 bases, and 23 bases lay in between. Looked up from germline, CDR1 is DFQATT and CDR2 is SNEGSKA (reference sequence). This CDR3 region has 13 residues. Here the CDR3 DNA reads TGCAGTGCCCCAGCCCAGGGGCGGGCCCGTGAGCATTTT. Its protein product is CSAPAQGRAREHF.

The chain joins TRBV20-1 to TRBJ1-5, with 7 bases aligning to TRBD1. V trimming: 6 bases; J trimming: 11 bases; junction bases outside the gene matches: 16. The CDR3 loop spans 14 amino acids. Germline V gene data show CDR1 as DFQATT and CDR2 as SNEGSKA (reference sequence). DNA for the CDR3: TGCAGTGCAGCAAAGGGACAGCCTTCCCTAGCCCAGCATTTT. This sequence encodes CSAAKGQPSLAQHF.

V and J are TRBV29-1 and TRBJ1-3; the match to TRBD1 covers 9 bases. Unmatched junction bases numbered 11, after V lost 2 bases and J lost 0 bases. CDR1 is SQVTM and CDR2 is ANQGSEA in the germline V gene. The CDR3 is made up of 18 amino acids. CDR3 in DNA: TGCAGCGTTGAAAGGGGAGACCGGGACAGGGTCTCTGGAAACACCATATATTTT. This encodes CSVERGDRDRVSGNTIYF.

The V call is TRBV6-1, the J call TRBJ2-4; a possible D gene is TRBD1 (5 bases). V lost 1 base, J lost 3 bases, and 13 bases lay in between. In germline, CDR1 is MNHNS, CDR2 SASEGT. CDR3 length: 16 residues. The CDR3 here is CASSEGPREIKNIQYF. The CDR3 DNA reads as TGTGCCAGCAGTGAAGGTCCCAGGGAAATCAAAAACATTCAGTACTTC.

The rearrangement links TRBV29-1 to TRBJ1-1; D unresolved. This CDR3 has 11 residues. Per germline, CDR1 SQVTM and CDR2 ANQGSEA. V lost 4 bases, J lost 1 base, and 4 bases lay in between. For the CDR3, the DNA is TGCAGCGTTGTGGAGAACACTGAAGCTTTCTTT. Protein: CSVVENTEAFF.

The CDR3 region has the DNA TGTGCCAGCAGCCATAACAGGGGGCAGGGCTACAATGAGCAGTTCTTC. Its translation is CASSHNRGQGYNEQFF. The chain is built from TRBV4-2 and TRBJ2-1, with TRBD1 matching over 9 bases. V was pared by 3 bases and J by 3 bases, with 6 bases of the junction left unmatched. Germline CDR1 is LGHNA and CDR2 is YNFKEQ. The CDR3 has 16 residues.

Ten or more counts support this clonotype. The rearrangement links TRBV7-2 to TRBJ1-5; the D is unclear. The CDR3 totals 14 residues. Germline V CDR1 and CDR2: SGHTA, FQGNSA. The V and J ends lost 3 bases and 7 bases respectively, with 13 bases between them. CDR3 sequence reads: CASSFYGGGQPQHF. CDR3 nucleotide sequence: TGTGCCAGCAGCTTCTATGGAGGTGGCCAGCCCCAGCATTTT.

The V gene is TRBV7-9, the J gene TRBJ1-4; D is undetermined. The CDR3 covers 15 residues. Germline V gene sequence: CDR1 SEHNR, CDR2 FQNEAQ (reference sequence). Trimming cost V 5 bases and J 0 bases, with 10 bases left between them. The CDR3 nucleotides read TGTGCCAGCAGCCCTGCCTCCGCAACTAATGAAAAACTGTTTTTT. It specifies CASSPASATNEKLFF.